This T cell receptor beta chain was obtained from a study of T cell changes during pregnancy in multiple sclerosis. Only in-frame clones appear in the TCRdb table, and some are missing; sequencing was by immunoSEQ multiplex PCR. Of about 14,000 clones in the sample, roughly 83% are singletons; the top ten hold about 15%. CDR1 and CDR2 from the germline V gene are MRHNA and SNTAGT. The germline V and J ends were trimmed by 5 bases and 9 bases, with 18 bases remaining between them. CDR3 length equals 14 residues. Sequencing used CD8+ T cells from peripheral blood mononuclear cells, obtained after pregnancy. The chain recombines TRBV6-4 with TRBJ2-3, with D possibly TRBD2 on 5 matching bases. The TCR originated in a female donor in good health, enrolled as a control in a pregnancy study. CDR3 sequence: CASSPDGELETQYF. As DNA, the CDR3 is TGTGCCAGCAGTCCGGACGGGGAGCTCGAGACGCAGTATTTT.